Sequencing of this TCR beta chain was carried out in a study of T cell changes during pregnancy in multiple sclerosis. Profiled with immunoSEQ multiplex PCR; TCRdb holds only in-frame clones, not every one. The table has more than 45,000 clones, approximately 88% seen once. The CDR3 sequence is 15 residues long. The germline gives CDR1 SGHRS, CDR2 YFSETQ. Trimming removed 4 bases from V and 4 bases from J; junction bases left unmatched: 6. This clone was counted once. The origin of this receptor is a female donor with multiple sclerosis, enrolled in a pregnancy study. The sequenced sample was CD4+ T cells from peripheral blood mononuclear cells, obtained in the second trimester of pregnancy. This chain connects TRBV5-1 to TRBJ2-7; 12 nucleotides align to TRBD2. The CDR3 protein is CASSTLTSGSYEQYF. CDR3 coding DNA: TGCGCCAGCAGCACATTGACTAGCGGGAGTTACGAGCAGTACTTC. The full variable domain, its missing parts supplied by reference TRBV5-1 and TRBJ2-7, is KAGVTQTPRYLIKTRGQQVTLSCSPISGHRSVSWYQQTPGQGLQFLFEYFSETQRNKGNFPGRFSGRQFSNSRSEMNVSTLELGDSALYLCASSTLTSGSYEQYFGPGTRLTVT.